This T cell receptor beta chain emerged from a study of shared clonotypes between healthy human individuals (dated by TCRdb to 2020 to 2022). As for the study more broadly: The cohort included a few men and a couple of women between 18 and 49 years of age. Per donor, leukapheresis produced somewhere between about 0.94 and 9 billion PBMCs. Different laboratories and diverse techniques were used to prepare libraries and sequence TCR repertoires, to increase sequencing depth and limit assay-specific biases. To estimate repertoire size and how much clonotypes are shared between individuals, the study performed deep sequencing of blood TCR repertoires from roughly five healthy adults.

What the research found in general, with its limitations: Pairwise subsampling indicated that sequencing depth was expected to affect the degree of clonotype sharing among donors. The small number of donors limited the genetic and exposure-history diversity represented. Only blood was sampled, and tissue TCR repertoires likely differ from those in blood.

Turning to this clone: What antigen it recognizes has not been identified. Base quality data are lacking; no much larger clone is found one base away.

Using the deep immunoSEQ assay, multiplex PCR amplified TCR CDR3 regions from genomic DNA. Extracted genomic DNA from each cell subset was distributed evenly across all wells of several immunoSEQ 96-well plates, and each plate was treated as a replicate. For unsorted PBMC, 300 ng genomic DNA, equal to 30,000 or so T cell genomes, was loaded into each replicate PCR. Ten immunoSEQ deep assay plates were used to sequence the unsorted PBMC genomic DNA. The purified libraries were quantified using a Qubit 3.0 fluorometer, sized with a Bioanalyzer 2100, and then quantified again using the KAPA Library Quantification kit. Each immunoSEQ 96-well plate was sequenced on its own single-read 150-cycle Illumina NextSeq 550 flow cell. The paper's data handling went like this. Because the immunoSEQ output included only junctional sequences and no quality scores, the filtering could not be the same as the filtering used for full-length reads. Sequences were annotated with PyIR, a Python wrapper for IgBLAST v1.9, using IMGT germline references to assign V/J genes and CDR3. Reads were filtered out if the reads had weak V/J assignments (E-value above 1e-6), no CDR3, stop codons, out-of-frame junctions, or ambiguous translated residues. A V3J clonotype was defined by an identical inferred V gene, J gene, and CDR3 amino acid sequence. The percentage overlap between two repertoires was calculated by dividing the number of shared unique clonotypes by the size of the smaller repertoire. Three approaches were used to assess repertoire richness: RTK rarefaction, the Chao1 estimator, and Recon v2.1 estimates of unobserved clonotypes. TCRdb mirrors the immuneACCESS table, restricted to in-frame sequences. Some clones are absent from its copies; in checked studies, under half trace to an unresolved V gene, and the reason for the others is unknown. V and J calls and clone size are those listed in that table; D and trimming were worked out from the DNA. The sample records about half a million clones, about four fifths of which are singletons. The top ten clonotypes cover over 10% of the sample.

The germline V gene provides CDR1 ENHRY and CDR2 SYGVKD. Spanning cysteine to phenylalanine, the CDR3 consists of 15 amino acids. Kept here is only the CDR3 DNA, which spans 45 bases and is read in frame from base 1. V is shortened by 2 bases, J by 0 bases, and the region joining them spans 10 bases. Healthy HIV-negative adults with no recently reported acute infections or vaccinations were included as donors. Every donor was a Caucasian adult residing in Nashville, Tennessee, USA. For unsorted samples, some 90 million PBMCs were counted and genomic DNA was extracted with the QIAamp DNA Blood Mini kit. Blood was collected by leukapheresis, and PBMCs were isolated by Ficoll-Histopaque density gradient centrifugation and then cryopreserved in liquid nitrogen vapor phase.

The sequenced material came from PBMCs. This clonotype was sampled from a middle-aged woman in good health. Some clones in this sample may be carry-over from other donors' samples. The chain couples TRBV10-3 to TRBJ2-5, and perhaps TRBD1 as D gene, on 5 matching bases. The base sequence is TGTGCCATCAGTGAGGACAGCTGGTACCAAGAGACCCAGTACTTC. It specifies CAISEDSWYQETQYF.